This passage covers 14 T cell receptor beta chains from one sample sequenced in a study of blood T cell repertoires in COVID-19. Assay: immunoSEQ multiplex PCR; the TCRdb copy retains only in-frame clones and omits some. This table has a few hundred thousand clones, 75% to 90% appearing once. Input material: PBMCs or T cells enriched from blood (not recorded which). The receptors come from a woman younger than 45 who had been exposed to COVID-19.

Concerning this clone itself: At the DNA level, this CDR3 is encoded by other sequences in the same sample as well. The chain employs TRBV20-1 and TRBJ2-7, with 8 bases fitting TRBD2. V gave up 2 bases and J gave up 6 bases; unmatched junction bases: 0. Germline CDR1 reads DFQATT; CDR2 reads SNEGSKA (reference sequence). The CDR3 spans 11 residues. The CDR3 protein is CSARLAGEQYF. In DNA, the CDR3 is TGCAGTGCTAGACTAGCGGGCGAGCAGTACTTC.

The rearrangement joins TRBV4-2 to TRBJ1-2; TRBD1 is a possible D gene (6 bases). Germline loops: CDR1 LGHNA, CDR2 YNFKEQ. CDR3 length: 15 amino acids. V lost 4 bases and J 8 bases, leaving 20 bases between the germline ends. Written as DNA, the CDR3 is TGTGCCAGCAGCCGGTCGGCAGGGGAGGGTGAGGGCTACACCTTC. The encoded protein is CASSRSAGEGEGYTF.

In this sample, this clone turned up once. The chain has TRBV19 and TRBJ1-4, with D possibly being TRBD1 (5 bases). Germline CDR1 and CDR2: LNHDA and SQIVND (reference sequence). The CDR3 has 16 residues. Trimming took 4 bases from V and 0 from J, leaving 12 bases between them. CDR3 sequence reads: CASSKAGRATNEKLFF. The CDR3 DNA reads TGTGCCAGTAGTAAGGCAGGGCGAGCAACTAATGAAAAACTGTTTTTT.

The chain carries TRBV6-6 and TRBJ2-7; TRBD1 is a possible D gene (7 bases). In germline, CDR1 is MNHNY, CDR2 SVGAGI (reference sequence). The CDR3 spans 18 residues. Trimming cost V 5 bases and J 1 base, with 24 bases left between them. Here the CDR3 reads CASSRGRGKGGSSYEQYF. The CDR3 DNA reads TGTGCCAGCAGTCGGGGACGGGGGAAAGGGGGCAGTTCCTACGAGCAGTACTTC.

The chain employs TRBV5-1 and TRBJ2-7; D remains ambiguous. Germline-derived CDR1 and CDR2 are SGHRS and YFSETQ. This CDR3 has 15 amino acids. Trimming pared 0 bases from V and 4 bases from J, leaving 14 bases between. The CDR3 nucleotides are TGCGCCAGCAGCTTGGACAGCTGGATCATTTACGAGCAGTACTTC. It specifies CASSLDSWIIYEQYF.

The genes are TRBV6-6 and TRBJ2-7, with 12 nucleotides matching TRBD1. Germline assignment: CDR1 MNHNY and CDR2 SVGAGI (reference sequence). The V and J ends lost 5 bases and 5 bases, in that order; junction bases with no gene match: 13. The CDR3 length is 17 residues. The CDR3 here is CASSRTSPGTGGDEQYF. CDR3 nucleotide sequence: TGTGCCAGCAGTCGTACCTCTCCCGGGACAGGGGGCGACGAGCAGTACTTC.

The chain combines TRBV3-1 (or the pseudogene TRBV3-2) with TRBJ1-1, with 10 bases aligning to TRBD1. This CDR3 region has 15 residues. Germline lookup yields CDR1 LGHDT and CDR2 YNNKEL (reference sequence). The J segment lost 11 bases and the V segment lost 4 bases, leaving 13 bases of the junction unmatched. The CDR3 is CASSPTGQGFVQAFF. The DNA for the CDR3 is TGTGCCAGCAGCCCGACGGGACAGGGGTTCGTCCAGGCTTTCTTT.

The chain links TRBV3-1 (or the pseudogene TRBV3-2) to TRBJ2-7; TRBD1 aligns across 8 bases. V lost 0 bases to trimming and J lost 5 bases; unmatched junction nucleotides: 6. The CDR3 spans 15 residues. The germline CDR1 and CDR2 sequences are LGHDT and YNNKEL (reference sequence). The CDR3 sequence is CASSQETGGRNEQYF. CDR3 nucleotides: TGTGCCAGCAGCCAAGAAACAGGGGGAAGGAACGAGCAGTACTTC.

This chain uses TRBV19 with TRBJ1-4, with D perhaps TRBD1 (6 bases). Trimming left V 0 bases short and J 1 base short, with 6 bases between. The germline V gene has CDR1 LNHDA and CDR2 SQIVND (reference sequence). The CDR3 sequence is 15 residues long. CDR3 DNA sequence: TGTGCCAGTAGTATAGAAGGGGGAACTAATGAAAAACTGTTTTTT. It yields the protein CASSIEGGTNEKLFF.

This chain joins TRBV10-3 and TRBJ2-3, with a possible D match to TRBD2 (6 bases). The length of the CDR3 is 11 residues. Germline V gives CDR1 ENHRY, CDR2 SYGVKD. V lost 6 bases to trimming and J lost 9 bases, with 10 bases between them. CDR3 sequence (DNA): TGTGCCATCAGACTAGCCGGGACGCAGTATTTT. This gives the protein CAIRLAGTQYF.

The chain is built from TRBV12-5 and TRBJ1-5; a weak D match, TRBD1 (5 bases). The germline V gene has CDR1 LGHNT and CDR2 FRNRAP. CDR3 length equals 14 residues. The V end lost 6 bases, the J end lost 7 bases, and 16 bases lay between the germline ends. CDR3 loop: CASGTRGDPQPQHF. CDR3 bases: TGTGCTAGTGGGACTCGGGGGGACCCCCAGCCCCAGCATTTT. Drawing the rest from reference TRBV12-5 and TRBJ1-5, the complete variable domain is DARVTQTPRHKVTEMGQEVTMRCQPILGHNTVFWYRQTMMQGLELLAYFRNRAPLDDSGMPKDRFSAEMPDATLATLKIQPSEPRDSAVYFCASGTRGDPQPQHFGDGTRLSIL.

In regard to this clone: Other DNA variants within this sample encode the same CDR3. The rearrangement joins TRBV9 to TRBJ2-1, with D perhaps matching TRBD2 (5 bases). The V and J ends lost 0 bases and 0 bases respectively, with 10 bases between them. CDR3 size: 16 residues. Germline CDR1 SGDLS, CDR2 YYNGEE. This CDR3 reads CASSVGGGSSYNEQFF. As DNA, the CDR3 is TGTGCCAGCAGCGTAGGGGGTGGGAGCTCCTACAATGAGCAGTTCTTC.

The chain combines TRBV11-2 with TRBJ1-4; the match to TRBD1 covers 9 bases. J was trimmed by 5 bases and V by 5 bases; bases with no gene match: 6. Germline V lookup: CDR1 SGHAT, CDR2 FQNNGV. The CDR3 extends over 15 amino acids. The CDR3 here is CASSNLGTGNEKLFF. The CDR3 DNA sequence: TGTGCCAGCAGCAACCTCGGGACAGGGAATGAAAAACTGTTTTTT.

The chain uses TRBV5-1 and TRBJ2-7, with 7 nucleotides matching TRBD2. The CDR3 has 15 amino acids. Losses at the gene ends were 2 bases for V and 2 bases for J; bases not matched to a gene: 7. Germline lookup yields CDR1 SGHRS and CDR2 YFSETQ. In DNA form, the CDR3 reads TGCGCCAGCAGCTTTTTTAGCGGGCCCGCCTACGAGCAGTACTTC. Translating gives CASSFFSGPAYEQYF.